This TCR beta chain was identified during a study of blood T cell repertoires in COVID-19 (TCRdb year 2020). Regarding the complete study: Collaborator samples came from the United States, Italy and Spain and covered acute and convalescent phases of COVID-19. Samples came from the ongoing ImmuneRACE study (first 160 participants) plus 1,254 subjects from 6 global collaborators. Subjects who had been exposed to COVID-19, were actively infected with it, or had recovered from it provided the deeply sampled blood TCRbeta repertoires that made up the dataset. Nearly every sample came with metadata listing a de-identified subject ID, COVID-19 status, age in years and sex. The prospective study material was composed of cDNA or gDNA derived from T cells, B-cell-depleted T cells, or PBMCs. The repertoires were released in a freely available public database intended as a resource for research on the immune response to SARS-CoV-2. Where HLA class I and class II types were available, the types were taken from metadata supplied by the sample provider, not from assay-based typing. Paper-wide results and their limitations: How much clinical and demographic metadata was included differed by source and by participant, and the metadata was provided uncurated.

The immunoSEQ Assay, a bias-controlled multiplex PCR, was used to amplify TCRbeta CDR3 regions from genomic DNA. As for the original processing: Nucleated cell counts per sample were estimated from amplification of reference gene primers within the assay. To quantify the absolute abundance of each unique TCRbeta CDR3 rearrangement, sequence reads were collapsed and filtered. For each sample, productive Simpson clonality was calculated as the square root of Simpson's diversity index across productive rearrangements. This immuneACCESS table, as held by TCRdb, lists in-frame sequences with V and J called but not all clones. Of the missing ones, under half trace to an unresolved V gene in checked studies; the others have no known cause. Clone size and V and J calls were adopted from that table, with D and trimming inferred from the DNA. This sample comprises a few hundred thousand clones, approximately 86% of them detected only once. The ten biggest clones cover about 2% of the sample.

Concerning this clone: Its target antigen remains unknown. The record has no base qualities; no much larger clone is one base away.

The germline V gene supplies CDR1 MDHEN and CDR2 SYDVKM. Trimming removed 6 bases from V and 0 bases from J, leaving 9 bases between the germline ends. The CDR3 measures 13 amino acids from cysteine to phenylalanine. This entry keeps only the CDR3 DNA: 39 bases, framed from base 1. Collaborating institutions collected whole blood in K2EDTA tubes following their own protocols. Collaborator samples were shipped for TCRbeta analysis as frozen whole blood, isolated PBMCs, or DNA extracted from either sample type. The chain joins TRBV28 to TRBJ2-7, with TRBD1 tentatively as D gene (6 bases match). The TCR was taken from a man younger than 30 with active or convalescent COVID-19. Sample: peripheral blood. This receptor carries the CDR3 CASRDRPSYEQYF. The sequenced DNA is TGTGCCAGCAGAGACAGGCCCTCCTACGAGCAGTACTTC.